The entry below gives a single TCR beta chain sequence along with its context. Its antigen remains unidentified. Amplified TCR beta CDR3 regions came from RNA transcripts. The TCR CDR3 first-round RT-PCR relied on the HTBI primer set. TCRdb passed the multiplex PCR reads through MiXCR, listing each CDR3 protein once. The sample includes more than 300,000 distinct CDR3 sequences, approximately 18% seen only once; the top ten take about a third. CDR1 is DFQATT, CDR2 SNEGSKA, per germline (reference sequence). V lost 1 base and J 7 bases, leaving 14 bases between the germline ends. CDR3 size: 15 residues. The data were taken from a study of T cells in Graves' hyperthyroidism and ophthalmopathy. Study conclusions and caveats: Also found in blood were most expanded thyroid clonotypes above 0.001.

Sequenced sample: blood. This chain joins TRBV20-1 and TRBJ1-6, with D perhaps TRBD1 (6 bases). The receptor comes from a woman in her 30s with Graves' hyperthyroidism that later progressed to Graves' ophthalmopathy. The CDR3 sequence: CSARVQGVGNSPLHF. The CDR3 nucleotides read TGCAGTGCTAGAGTACAGGGAGTGGGCAATTCACCCCTCCACTTT.